The clone carrying this TCR beta chain was recorded many times. No antigen is known for it. The data stem from a study of Graves' ophthalmopathy and Graves' hyperthyroidism. Study-level results: Between ophthalmopathy and stable hyperthyroidism, a 13-signature model drew a separation with 85% to 90% sensitivity and roughly 78% specificity. Most thyroid clonotypes with frequency above 0.001 were detected in blood too.

Trimming removed 2 bases from V and 3 bases from J, with 8 bases in between. The CDR3 runs 13 residues. Germline V gives CDR1 MNHEY, CDR2 SVGEGT. The authors amplified TCR beta CDR3 regions from RNA transcripts. HTBI primers served in a first-round RT-PCR, which a second-round multiplex PCR followed. In TCRdb, the multiplex PCR reads were re-called with MiXCR into one record per CDR3 protein. The sample contains about 210,000 distinct CDR3 sequences, just under 30% of which appear only once. Under 3 months in duration, the ophthalmopathy in affected donors had moderate-to-severe activity, CAS ≥3 and NOSPECS ≥4.

Sequenced input: peripheral blood. The receptor was derived from a man aged 50-60 years with Graves' ophthalmopathy. This chain uses TRBV6-2 or TRBV6-3 with TRBJ2-7, with no clear D. Here the CDR3 reads CASSYALHYEQYF. CDR3 nucleotides: TGTGCCAGCAGTTACGCCCTCCACTACGAGCAGTACTTC.